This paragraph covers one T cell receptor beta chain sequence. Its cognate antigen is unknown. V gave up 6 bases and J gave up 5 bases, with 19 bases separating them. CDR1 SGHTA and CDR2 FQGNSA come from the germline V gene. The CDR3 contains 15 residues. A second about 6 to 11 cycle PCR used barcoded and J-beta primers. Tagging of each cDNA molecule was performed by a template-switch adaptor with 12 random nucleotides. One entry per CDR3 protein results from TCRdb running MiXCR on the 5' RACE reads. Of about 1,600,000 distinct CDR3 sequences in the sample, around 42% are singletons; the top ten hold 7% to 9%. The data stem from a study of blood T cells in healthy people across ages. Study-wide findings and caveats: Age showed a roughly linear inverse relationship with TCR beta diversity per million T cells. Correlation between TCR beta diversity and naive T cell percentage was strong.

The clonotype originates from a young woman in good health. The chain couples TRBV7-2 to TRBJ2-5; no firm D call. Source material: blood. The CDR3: CASSFMPPPWETQYF. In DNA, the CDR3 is TGTGCCAGCAGTTTTATGCCCCCTCCGTGGGAGACCCAGTACTTC.